This TCR beta chain was observed in a study of blood T cell repertoires in COVID-19. Study context: Spain, Italy and the United States supplied samples that represented acute and convalescent COVID-19. Sample material is recorded as cDNA or gDNA derived from T cells, B-cell-depleted T cells, or PBMCs.

The data were produced by immunoSEQ multiplex PCR, yet TCRdb's version contains in-frame clones alone and is incomplete. The sample carries roughly 110,000 clones, 85% to 95% recorded once. The CDR3 extends over 15 amino acids. CDR1 is MNHEY, CDR2 SVGAGI, per germline. J was trimmed by 8 bases and V by 2 bases; bases with no gene match: 6. This TCR was sampled from a woman aged 25 to 39 with acute or convalescent COVID-19. The genes are TRBV6-5 and TRBJ1-4; 9 bases line up with TRBD1. The material sequenced was peripheral blood. CDR3 loop: CASSYLTGGSEKLFF. CDR3 bases: TGTGCCAGCAGTTACCTTACAGGGGGCAGCGAAAAACTGTTTTTT.